This record covers a single TCR beta chain. A read error may explain this, as a much larger clone is one base away. The data were taken from a study of glioma-infiltrating T cells. Amplification of TCR alpha and beta CDR3 regions from RNA used iRepertoire nested multiplex PCR. Tissue mRNA or PBMC total RNA, roughly 90-400 ng, went into one-step reverse transcription and amplification. MiXCR, run by TCRdb on the multiplex PCR reads, gives a single entry per CDR3 protein. The table lists over 90,000 distinct CDR3 sequences, approximately 28% of them singletons. Germline V CDR1 and CDR2: LGHDT, YNNKEL (reference sequence). Trimming removed 5 bases from V and 4 bases from J, with 17 bases in between. The CDR3 loop spans 15 amino acids.

The TCR comes from a human donor with low-grade glioma or glioblastoma, undergoing nonglioma brain surgery, or in good health (not recorded which). The chain recombines TRBV3-1 with TRBJ1-2, with D tentatively TRBD1 (5 bases). Sample: glioma tissue, nonneoplastic brain tissue, or PBMCs (not recorded which). Here the CDR3 reads CASSTLTATLYGYTF. In DNA form, the CDR3 reads TGTGCCAGCAGCACCCTGACAGCCACCCTCTATGGCTACACCTTC.